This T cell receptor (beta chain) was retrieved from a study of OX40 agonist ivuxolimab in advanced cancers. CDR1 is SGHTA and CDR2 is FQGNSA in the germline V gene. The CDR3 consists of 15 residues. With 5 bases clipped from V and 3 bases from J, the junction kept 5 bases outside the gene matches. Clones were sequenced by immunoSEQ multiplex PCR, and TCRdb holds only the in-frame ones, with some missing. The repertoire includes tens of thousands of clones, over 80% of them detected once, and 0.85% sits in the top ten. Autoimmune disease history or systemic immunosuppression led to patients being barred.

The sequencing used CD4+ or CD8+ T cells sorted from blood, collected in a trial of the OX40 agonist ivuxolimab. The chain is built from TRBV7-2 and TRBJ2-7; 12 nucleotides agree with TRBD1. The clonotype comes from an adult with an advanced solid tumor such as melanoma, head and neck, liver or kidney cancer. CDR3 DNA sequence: TGTGCCAGCAGCCCAGGGACAGGGGGCTTCTACGAGCAGTACTTC. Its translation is CASSPGTGGFYEQYF.